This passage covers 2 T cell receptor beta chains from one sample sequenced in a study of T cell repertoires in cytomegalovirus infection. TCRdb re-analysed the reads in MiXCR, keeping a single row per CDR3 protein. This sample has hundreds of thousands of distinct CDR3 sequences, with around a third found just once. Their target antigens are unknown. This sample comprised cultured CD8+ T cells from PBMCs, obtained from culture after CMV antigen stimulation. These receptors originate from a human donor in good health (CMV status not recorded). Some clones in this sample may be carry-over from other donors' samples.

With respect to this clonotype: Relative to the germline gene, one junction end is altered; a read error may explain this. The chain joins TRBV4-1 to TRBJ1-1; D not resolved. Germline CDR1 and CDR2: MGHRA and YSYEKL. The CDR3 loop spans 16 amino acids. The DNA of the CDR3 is TGCGCCAACAGCCAAGATCCCCCGACATTGAACACTGAAGCTTTCTTT. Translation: CANSQDPPTLNTEAFF.

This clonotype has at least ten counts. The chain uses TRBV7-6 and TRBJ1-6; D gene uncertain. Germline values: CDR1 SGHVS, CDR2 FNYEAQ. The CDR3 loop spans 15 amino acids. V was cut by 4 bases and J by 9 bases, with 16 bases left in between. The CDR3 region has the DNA TGTGCCAGCAGCTCGTCGGATTCCGCTGTTTCACCCCTCCACTTT. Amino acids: CASSSSDSAVSPLHF.